These 6 T cell receptor beta chains were all obtained from the same sample, sequenced in a study of CD8 T cells in ankylosing spondylitis. Study-wide points: Roughly 8 highly homologous variants formed a TCR beta motif that appeared characteristic of ankylosing spondylitis blood.

These TCRs are of unknown antigen specificity. One entry per CDR3 protein, called by TCRdb with MiXCR from the 5' RACE reads. Seen here are 700,000 to 850,000 distinct CDR3 sequences, 12% observed once, and the top ten hold 0.51%. Sample: blood, either unsorted or a sorted T cell fraction (not recorded which). These receptors all come from a male donor with ankylosing spondylitis.

This clonotype was found a few times. This chain joins TRBV24-1 and TRBJ2-3; maybe TRBD2 (6 bases). Germline CDR1 is KGHDR and CDR2 is SFDVKD. V was trimmed by 9 bases and J by 0 bases, leaving 12 bases between them. CDR3 length: 14 residues. The chain's CDR3 is CATSGGFSTDTQYF. The CDR3 DNA reads as TGTGCCACCTCTGGGGGGTTTAGCACAGATACGCAGTATTTT.

This clonotype has at least ten counts. The rearrangement uses TRBV10-3 and TRBJ2-1, with D possibly matching TRBD1 (7 bases). V gave up 10 bases and J gave up 4 bases, with 14 bases separating them. This CDR3 spans 13 amino acids. The germline V gene encodes CDR1 ENHRY and CDR2 SYGVKD. The CDR3 protein is CATRGDKYNEQFF. The CDR3 nucleotides are TGTGCCACCAGGGGGGACAAGTACAATGAGCAGTTCTTC.

This sequence joins TRBV3-1 and TRBJ2-2, with a weak D call TRBD1 (5 bases). CDR3 length: 16 residues. Per the germline V gene, CDR1 is LGHDT and CDR2 is YNNKEL (reference sequence). The V end lost 0 bases, the J end lost 0 bases, and 8 bases lay between the germline ends. CDR3 amino acids: CASSQEGVPNTGELFF. DNA for the CDR3: TGTGCCAGCAGCCAAGAAGGGGTTCCGAACACCGGGGAGCTGTTTTTT.

The chain is built from TRBV28 and TRBJ2-7, with D perhaps TRBD2 (5 bases). The CDR3 has 13 residues. From germline, CDR1 is MDHEN and CDR2 SYDVKM. Between the trimmed V and J ends, which lost 6 bases and 3 bases, there was a span of 12 bases. CDR3 DNA sequence: TGTGCCAGCAGGCTAGCCGGAAACTACGAGCAGTACTTC. Amino acid sequence: CASRLAGNYEQYF.

The chain links TRBV7-2 to TRBJ2-3; TRBD2 aligns across 8 bases. V dropped 1 base and J dropped 12; count of bases not matched to a gene: 6. Germline CDR1 reads SGHTA; CDR2 reads FQGNSA. This CDR3 has 13 amino acids. The CDR3 DNA reads TGTGCCAGCAGCTTAGGGGGGCTAGCGGGTCAGTATTTT. This encodes CASSLGGLAGQYF. The entire variable domain, with the rest obtained from reference TRBV7-2 and TRBJ2-3, is as follows: GAGVSQSPSNKVTEKGKDVELRCDPISGHTALYWYRQSLGQGLEFLIYFQGNSAPDKSGLPSDRFSAERTGGSVSTLTIQRTQQEDSAVYLCASSLGGLAGQYFGPGTRLTVL.

This clonotype was recorded many times. The chain joins TRBV5-1 to TRBJ1-2, with 7 bases aligning to TRBD1. The CDR3 runs to 14 residues. CDR1 and CDR2 (germline): SGHRS, YFSETQ. The ends lost 4 bases at V and 2 bases at J; junction bases unmatched: 5. In DNA form, the CDR3 reads TGCGCCAGCAGCGGATCGACAGGGAACTATGGCTACACCTTC. Encoded protein: CASSGSTGNYGYTF.